This T cell receptor beta chain was identified in a study of PD-1 blockade in classical Hodgkin lymphoma. Trimming took 1 base from V and 4 from J, leaving 11 bases between them. This CDR3 spans 15 amino acids. Looked up from germline, CDR1 is SGHDT and CDR2 is YYEEEE. TCRdb keeps only in-frame clones here, not all; method: immunoSEQ multiplex PCR. The table lists fewer than 40,000 clones, around 89% of them singletons. Time point of the sample: newly diagnosed, previously untreated cHL patient sample. Purification of CD4+ T cells from thawed PBMCs was achieved by magnetic negative selection. Newly diagnosed, untreated classical Hodgkin lymphoma PBMCs provided comparison. Comment on this clone: Its target is not known.

General study points: In newly diagnosed patients, baseline TCR diversity was reportedly below that of healthy donors. Undefined causes, possibly disease activity or prior therapy, underlie the repertoire differences.

What was sequenced was CD4+ T cells from blood. V usage is TRBV5-6 and J usage is TRBJ1-4; no clear D gene. This TCR was sampled from a human donor with classical Hodgkin lymphoma. CDR3 DNA: TGTGCCAGCAGCTTGAAGTCGGTTATTAATGAAAAACTGTTTTTT. Residues: CASSLKSVINEKLFF.